This T cell receptor beta chain was profiled in a study of T cell responses to AZD1222 COVID-19 vaccine. Concerning this clone: Its matching antigen is unknown.

Libraries were prepared by immunoSEQ multiplex PCR; TCRdb keeps only in-frame clonotypes and omits some of them. This sample has 200,000 or so clones, with about 90% found just once. Findings of the study overall: The repertoires were collected only after the peak T cell response. Per reports, nearly half of all spike-specific TCRs target regions that are unmutated in variants. Seropositive at baseline were only six or seven AZD1222 recipients.

Germline loops: CDR1 SGHTA, CDR2 FQGTGA. This CDR3 is 15 amino acids long. V trimming: 5 bases; J trimming: 4 bases; junction bases outside the gene matches: 10. The chain is built from TRBV7-3 and TRBJ1-2; 7 bases fit TRBD1. The TCR was taken from an adult in good health. Sample: peripheral blood, taken on day 0 of MenACWY control vaccination. The CDR3 region is CASSRGQGEIYGYTF. For the CDR3, the DNA is TGTGCCAGCAGCCGAGGGCAGGGGGAAATCTATGGCTACACCTTC.